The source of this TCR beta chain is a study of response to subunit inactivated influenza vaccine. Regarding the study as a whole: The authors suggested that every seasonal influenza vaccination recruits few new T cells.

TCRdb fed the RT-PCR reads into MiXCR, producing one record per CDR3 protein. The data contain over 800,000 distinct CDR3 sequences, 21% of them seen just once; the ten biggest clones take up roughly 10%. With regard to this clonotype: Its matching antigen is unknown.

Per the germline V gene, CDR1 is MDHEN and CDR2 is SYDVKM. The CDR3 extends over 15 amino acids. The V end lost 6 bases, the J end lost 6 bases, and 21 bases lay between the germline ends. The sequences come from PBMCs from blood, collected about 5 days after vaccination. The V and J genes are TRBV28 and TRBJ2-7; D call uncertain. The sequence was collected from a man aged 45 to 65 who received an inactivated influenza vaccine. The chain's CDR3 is CASSRYLPTRSEQYF. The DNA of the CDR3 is TGTGCCAGCAGCCGTTACCTTCCGACAAGGAGCGAGCAGTACTTC.